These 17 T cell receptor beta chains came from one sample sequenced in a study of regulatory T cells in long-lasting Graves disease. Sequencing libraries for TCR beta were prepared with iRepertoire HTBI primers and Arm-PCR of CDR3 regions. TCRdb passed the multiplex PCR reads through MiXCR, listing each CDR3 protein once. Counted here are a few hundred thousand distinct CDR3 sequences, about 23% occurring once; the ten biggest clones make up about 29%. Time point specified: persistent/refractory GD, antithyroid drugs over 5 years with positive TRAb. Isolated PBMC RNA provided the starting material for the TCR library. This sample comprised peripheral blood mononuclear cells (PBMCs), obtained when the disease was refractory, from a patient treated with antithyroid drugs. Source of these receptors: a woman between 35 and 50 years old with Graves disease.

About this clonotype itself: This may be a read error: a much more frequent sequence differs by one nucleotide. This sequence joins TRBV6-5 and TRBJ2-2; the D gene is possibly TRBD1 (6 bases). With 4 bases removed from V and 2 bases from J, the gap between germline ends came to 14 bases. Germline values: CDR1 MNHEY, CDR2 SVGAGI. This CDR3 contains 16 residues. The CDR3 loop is CASSSSQGTNTGELFF. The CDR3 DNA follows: TGTGCCAGCAGTTCCTCGCAGGGGACCAACACCGGGGAGCTGTTTTTT.

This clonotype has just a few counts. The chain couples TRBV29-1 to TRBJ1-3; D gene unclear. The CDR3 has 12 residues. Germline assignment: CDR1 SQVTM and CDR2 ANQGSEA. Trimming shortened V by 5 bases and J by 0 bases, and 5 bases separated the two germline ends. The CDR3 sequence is CSVSGSGNTIYF. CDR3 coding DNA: TGCAGCGTTTCAGGCTCTGGAAACACCATATATTTT.

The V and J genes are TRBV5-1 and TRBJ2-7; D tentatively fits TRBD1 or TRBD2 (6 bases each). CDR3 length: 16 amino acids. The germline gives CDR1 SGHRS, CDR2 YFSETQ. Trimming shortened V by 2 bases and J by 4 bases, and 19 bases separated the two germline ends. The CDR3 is CASSFFTGTVVYEQYF. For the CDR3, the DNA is TGCGCCAGCAGCTTTTTCACAGGGACTGTGGTGTACGAGCAGTACTTC.

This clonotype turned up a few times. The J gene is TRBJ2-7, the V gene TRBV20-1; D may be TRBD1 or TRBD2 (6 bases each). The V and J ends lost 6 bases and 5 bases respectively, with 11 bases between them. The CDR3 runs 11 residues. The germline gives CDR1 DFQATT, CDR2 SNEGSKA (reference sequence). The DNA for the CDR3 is TGCAGTGCCCCCGGGGGCGACGAGCAGTACTTC. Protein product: CSAPGGDEQYF.

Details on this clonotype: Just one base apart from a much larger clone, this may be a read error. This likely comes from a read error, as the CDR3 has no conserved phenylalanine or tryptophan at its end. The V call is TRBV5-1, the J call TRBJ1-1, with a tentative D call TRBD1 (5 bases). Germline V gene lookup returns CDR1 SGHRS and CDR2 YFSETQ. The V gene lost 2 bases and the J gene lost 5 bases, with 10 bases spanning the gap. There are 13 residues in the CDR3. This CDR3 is CASSFAGTTEAFV. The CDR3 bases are TGCGCCAGCAGCTTTGCAGGGACGACTGAAGCTTTCGTT.

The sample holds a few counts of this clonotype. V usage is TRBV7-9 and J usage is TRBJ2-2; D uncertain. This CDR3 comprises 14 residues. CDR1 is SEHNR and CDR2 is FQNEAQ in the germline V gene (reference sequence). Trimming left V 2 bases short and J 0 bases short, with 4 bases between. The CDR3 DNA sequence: TGTGCCAGCAGCTTACTGTCGAACACCGGGGAGCTGTTTTTT. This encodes CASSLLSNTGELFF.

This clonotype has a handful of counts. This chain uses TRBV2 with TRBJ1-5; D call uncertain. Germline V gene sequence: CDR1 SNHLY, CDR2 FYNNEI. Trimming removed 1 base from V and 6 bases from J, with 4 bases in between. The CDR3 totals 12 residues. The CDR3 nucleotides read TGTGCCAGCAGTGAAGAAAGTCAGCCCCAGCATTTT. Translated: CASSEESQPQHF. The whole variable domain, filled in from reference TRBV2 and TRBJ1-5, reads EPEVTQTPSHQVTQMGQEVILRCVPISNHLYFYWYRQILGQKVEFLVSFYNNEISEKSEIFDDQFSVERPDGSNFTLKIRSTKLEDSAMYFCASSEESQPQHFGDGTRLSIL.

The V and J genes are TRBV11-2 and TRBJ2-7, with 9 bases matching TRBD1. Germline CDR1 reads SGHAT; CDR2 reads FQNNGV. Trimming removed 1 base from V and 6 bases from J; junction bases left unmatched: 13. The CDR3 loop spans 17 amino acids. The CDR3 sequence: CASSLGDLVSGQGEQYF. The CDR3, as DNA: TGTGCCAGCAGCTTAGGGGACTTGGTTTCGGGACAGGGCGAGCAGTACTTC.

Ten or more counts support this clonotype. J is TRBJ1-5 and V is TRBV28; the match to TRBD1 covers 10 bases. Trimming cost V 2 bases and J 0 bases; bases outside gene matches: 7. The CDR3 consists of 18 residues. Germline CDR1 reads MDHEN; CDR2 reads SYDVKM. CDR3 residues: CASSLGGQGTDSNQPQHF. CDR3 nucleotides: TGTGCCAGCAGTTTAGGGGGACAGGGGACCGATAGCAATCAGCCCCAGCATTTT.

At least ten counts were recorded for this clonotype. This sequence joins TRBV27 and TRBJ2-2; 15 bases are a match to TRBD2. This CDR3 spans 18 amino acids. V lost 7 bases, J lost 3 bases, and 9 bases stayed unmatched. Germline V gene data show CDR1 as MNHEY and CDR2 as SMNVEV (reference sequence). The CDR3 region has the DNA TGTGCCAGCACCCCCGGACTAGCGGGAGGGCGTGACACCGGGGAGCTGTTTTTT. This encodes CASTPGLAGGRDTGELFF.

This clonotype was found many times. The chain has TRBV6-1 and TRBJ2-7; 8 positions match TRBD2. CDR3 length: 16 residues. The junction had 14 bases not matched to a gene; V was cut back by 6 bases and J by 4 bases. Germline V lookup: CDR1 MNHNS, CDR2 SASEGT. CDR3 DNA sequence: TGTGCCAGCAGGAGAAGCACTAGCGGAGATCCTTACGAGCAGTACTTC. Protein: CASRRSTSGDPYEQYF.

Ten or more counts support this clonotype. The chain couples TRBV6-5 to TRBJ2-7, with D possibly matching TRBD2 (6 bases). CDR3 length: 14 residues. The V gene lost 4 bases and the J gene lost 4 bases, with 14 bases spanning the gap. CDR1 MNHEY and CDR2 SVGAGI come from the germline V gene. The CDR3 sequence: CASSSGLQQYEQYF. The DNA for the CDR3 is TGTGCCAGCAGTTCGGGACTGCAACAATACGAGCAGTACTTC.

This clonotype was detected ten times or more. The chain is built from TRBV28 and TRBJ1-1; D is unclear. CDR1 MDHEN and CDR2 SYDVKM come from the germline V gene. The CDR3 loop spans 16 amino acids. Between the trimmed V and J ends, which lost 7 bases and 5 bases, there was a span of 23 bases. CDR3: CASTPSPAYVRTEAFF. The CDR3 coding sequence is TGTGCCAGCACCCCAAGCCCAGCTTACGTTAGAACTGAAGCTTTCTTT.

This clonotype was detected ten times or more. The CDR3 sequence is CASSAGLTNTEAFF. For the CDR3, the DNA is TGTGCCAGCAGCGCGGGACTGACGAACACTGAAGCTTTCTTT. The chain employs TRBV9 and TRBJ1-1; D possibly corresponds to TRBD1 (5 bases). The CDR3 is made up of 14 amino acids. V lost 3 bases and J lost 1, with 10 bases in between. The germline gives CDR1 SGDLS, CDR2 YYNGEE.

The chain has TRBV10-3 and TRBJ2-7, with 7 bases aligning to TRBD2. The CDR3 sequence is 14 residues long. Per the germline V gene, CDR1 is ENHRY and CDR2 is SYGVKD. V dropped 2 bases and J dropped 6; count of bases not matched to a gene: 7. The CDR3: CAISEKGLSGEQYF. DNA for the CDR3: TGTGCCATCAGTGAGAAGGGACTATCGGGCGAGCAGTACTTC.

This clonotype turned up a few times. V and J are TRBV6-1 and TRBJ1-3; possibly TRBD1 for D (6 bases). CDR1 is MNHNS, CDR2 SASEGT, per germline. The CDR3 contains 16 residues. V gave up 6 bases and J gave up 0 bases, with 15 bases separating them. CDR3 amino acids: CASSPGTFSSGNTIYF. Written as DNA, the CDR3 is TGTGCCAGCAGCCCCGGGACATTCTCCTCTGGAAACACCATATATTTT.

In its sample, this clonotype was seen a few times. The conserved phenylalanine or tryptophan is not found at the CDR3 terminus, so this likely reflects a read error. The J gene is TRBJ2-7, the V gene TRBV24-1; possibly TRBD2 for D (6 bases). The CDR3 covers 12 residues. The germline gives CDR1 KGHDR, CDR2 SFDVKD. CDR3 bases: TGTGCCGCCAGTGCCATGGGACTGGAGCAGTACCTC. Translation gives CAASAMGLEQYL.